A selection of T cell receptor beta chains follows, all from one sample in a study of blood T cell repertoires in COVID-19. The repertoire was sequenced with immunoSEQ multiplex PCR; TCRdb's copy has only in-frame clones and lacks some. The sample yields more than 55,000 clones, around 86% seen once. The source material was peripheral blood. These receptors came from a woman of 80 years or more with acute or convalescent COVID-19. The CDR3 runs from the conserved cysteine through the conserved F or W. The D gene is left open where the match is weak. Expanded clones get a size class; other rows say once, few or many, or leave the size out.

J gene | V gene | D gene | clone size | CDR3 DNA | CDR3 protein
TRBJ2-7 | TRBV5-1 | - | - | TGCGCCAGCAGCTTGGTAACGGGAGTTCACTACGAGCAGTACTTC | CASSLVTGVHYEQYF
TRBJ2-1 | TRBV29-1 | TRBD2 | - | TGCAGCGCCCCCTCCGGCAGCGGGAGGGCCCCCTACAATGAGCAGTTCTTC | CSAPSGSGRAPYNEQFF
TRBJ2-7 | TRBV10-3 | - | - | TGTGCCATCAGTGAAGAGGGAAACGAGCAGTACTTC | CAISEEGNEQYF
TRBJ1-1 | TRBV7-2 | - | once | TGTGCCAGCAGCTTAGGAGGAGGGTCGAACACTGAAGCTTTCTTT | CASSLGGGSNTEAFF
TRBJ2-7 | TRBV18 | - | - | TGTGCCAGCTCACCGTTAAGGGCCGGAGGGCCCTACGAGCAGTACTTC | CASSPLRAGGPYEQYF
TRBJ2-3 | TRBV7-8 | - | - | TGTGCCAGCAGCCCCCGGTCCAATGTGCAGTATTTT | CASSPRSNVQYF
TRBJ1-1 | TRBV20-1 | - | - | TGCAGTGCTCTCAGGGAAATTGAAGCTTTCTTT | CSALREIEAFF
TRBJ1-3 | TRBV3-1/TRBV3-2 | TRBD1 | - | TGTGCCAGCAGCCCGACAGGGGGGACCTCTGGAAACACCATATATTTT | CASSPTGGTSGNTIYF
TRBJ2-1 | TRBV6-1 | TRBD2 | - | TGTGCCAGCAGTGAAGGACTAGCGGGGGTAAATGAGCAGTTCTTC | CASSEGLAGVNEQFF
TRBJ2-2 | TRBV15 | - | - | TGTGCCACCAGCAGAGACAGAGACTATGTGAGGACCGGGGAGCTGTTTTTT | CATSRDRDYVRTGELFF
TRBJ2-7 | TRBV4-1 | - | once | TGCGCCAGCAGCCAAGGAATAGCGGCAAGCTACGAGCAGTACTTC | CASSQGIAASYEQYF
TRBJ2-5 | TRBV7-2 | - | - | TGTGCCAGCAGCTTAGTCCTAGATGAGACCCAGTACTTC | CASSLVLDETQYF
TRBJ2-5 | TRBV5-6 | - | - | TGTGCCAGCAGCTTGGGCAAAAGGGGCGGATTACAAGAGACCCAGTACTTC | CASSLGKRGGLQETQYF
TRBJ1-1 | TRBV19 | - | - | TGTGCCAGTAGTATTGAGGGCACTGAAGCTTTCTTT | CASSIEGTEAFF
TRBJ2-1 | TRBV6-5 | - | few | TGTGCCAGCAGGGGGCAACGTGAGCAGTTCTTC | CASRGQREQFF
TRBJ2-5 | TRBV7-2 | TRBD1 | - | TGTGCCAGCAGCACCCAGGACAGGGGGCTCACCCGGTACTTC | CASSTQDRGLTRYF
TRBJ1-5 | TRBV6-2/TRBV6-3 | - | - | TGTGCCAGCAGTTACTGGGGAGGCAATCAGCCCCAGCATTTT | CASSYWGGNQPQHF
TRBJ1-2 | TRBV28 | - | - | TGTGCCAGCATTAAGAACCGCGGCAGTCCCTATGGCTACACCTTC | CASIKNRGSPYGYTF
TRBJ1-6 | TRBV28 | TRBD1 | - | TGTGCCAGCGGCCCGGGACAGGGAAATTCACCCCTCCACTTT | CASGPGQGNSPLHF
TRBJ2-5 | TRBV19 | - | - | TGTGCCAGTAGTAGCATAGGGGGAGAGACCCAGTACTTC | CASSSIGGETQYF
TRBJ2-2 | TRBV29-1 | TRBD1 | - | TGCAGCGTTGGGACAGGGGGTAACACCGGGGAGCTGTTTTTT | CSVGTGGNTGELFF
TRBJ2-7 | TRBV6-6 | TRBD2 | - | TGTGCCAGCTCCTTACTAGCGGGAGATTCCGAGCAGTACTTC | CASSLLAGDSEQYF
TRBJ1-1 | TRBV28 | - | - | TGTGCCAGCAATTTGGGACTTAACACTGAAGCTTTCTTT | CASNLGLNTEAFF
TRBJ2-1 | TRBV19 | TRBD2 | - | TGTGCCACCAAGCCCCAGGGACTAGTCTACAATGAGCAGTTCTTC | CATKPQGLVYNEQFF
TRBJ1-2 | TRBV3-1/TRBV3-2 | TRBD1 | - | TGTGCCAGCAGGACCGGGACAGAGAATGGCTACACCTTC | CASRTGTENGYTF
TRBJ2-7 | TRBV6-5 | - | - | TGTGCCAGCGGCATGGGCGACCCTCGGGAGCAGTACTTC | CASGMGDPREQYF
TRBJ1-5 | TRBV4-1 | - | - | TGCGCCAGCAGCCAATTCCCAAATAGCGGAAATTCCTTATATAGCAATCAGCCCCAGCATTTT | CASSQFPNSGNSLYSNQPQHF
TRBJ1-5 | TRBV7-2 | - | few | TGTGCCAGCAGCCGCGGGGCCCAGACCGATAGCAATCAGCCCCAGCATTTT | CASSRGAQTDSNQPQHF
TRBJ1-1 | TRBV5-4 | TRBD1 | - | TGTGCCAGCAGCGTGCCAACAGGGGTGAAGGGCTCTGAAGCTTTCTTT | CASSVPTGVKGSEAFF
TRBJ2-7 | TRBV15 | TRBD1 | - | TGTGCCACCAGCAACGACAGGGGGGCCACCTACGAGCAGTACTTC | CATSNDRGATYEQYF
TRBJ1-2 | TRBV7-9 | - | once | TGTGCCAGCAGTTGGGGTTCCAGGGAGGATGGCTACACCTTC | CASSWGSREDGYTF
TRBJ2-7 | TRBV27 | - | - | TGTGCCAGCAGTTCGCGGGGCTCCTACGAGCAGTACTTC | CASSSRGSYEQYF
TRBJ2-2 | TRBV10-1 | TRBD1 | - | TGCGCCAGCAGCGCACCGGGACAGGGTAACACCGGGGAGCTGTTTTTT | CASSAPGQGNTGELFF
TRBJ1-1 | TRBV7-2 | - | - | TGTGCCAGCAGCTCTGATTGGGGGAGGACTGAAGCTTTCTTT | CASSSDWGRTEAFF
TRBJ2-1 | TRBV11-3 | - | - | TGTGCCAGCAGCTTACCACTTAGGGGTGAGCAGTTCTTC | CASSLPLRGEQFF